This entry lists 17 T cell receptor beta chains sequenced from one sample in a study of blood T cells in healthy people across ages. A second roughly 6 to 12 cycle PCR used barcoded and J-beta primers. TCRdb processed the 5' RACE reads anew with MiXCR; each CDR3 protein has one entry. This repertoire shows 850,000 to 1,000,000 distinct CDR3 sequences, around 54% found once; its top ten account for about 22%. Source material: blood. The receptors here all came from a woman aged 60-75 years in good health.

In this sample, this clonotype turned up many times. This chain connects TRBV6-5 to TRBJ1-2, with D tentatively TRBD1 (5 bases). Germline V gene data show CDR1 as MNHEY and CDR2 as SVGAGI. The CDR3 has 11 residues. Trimming removed 5 bases at V and 6 bases at J, with 7 bases between. The CDR3 bases are TGTGCCAGCAGTGGGGGGGATGGCTACACCTTC. Its translation is CASSGGDGYTF.

This clonotype was detected a few times. V gene TRBV3-1 combines with J gene TRBJ2-1, with TRBD2 identical over 11 bases. The germline V gene has CDR1 LGHDT and CDR2 YNNKEL (reference sequence). Trimming cost V 6 bases and J 0 bases; bases outside gene matches: 4. The CDR3 loop spans 16 amino acids. The CDR3 bases are TGTGCCAGCAGTCGACTAGCGGGGAACTCCTACAATGAGCAGTTCTTC. It yields the protein CASSRLAGNSYNEQFF.

V is TRBV2 and J is TRBJ2-7; maybe TRBD1 (6 bases). V was shortened by 7 bases and J by 3 bases, with 16 bases between the two germline ends. CDR1 is SNHLY and CDR2 is FYNNEI in the germline V gene. The CDR3 consists of 14 residues. The CDR3 nucleotides are TGTGCCAGCATGAGGGACCAGGGGATCTACGAGCAGTACTTC. It yields the protein CASMRDQGIYEQYF.

The V call is TRBV6-1, the J call TRBJ2-7, with 10 bases fitting TRBD1. Trimming took 6 bases from V and 0 from J; bases not matched to a gene: 14. This CDR3 has 18 residues. Germline V gene sequence: CDR1 MNHNS, CDR2 SASEGT. CDR3 in DNA: TGTGCCAGCAGCCGAGGGGGGGACAGGGGAAAGAGCTCCTACGAGCAGTACTTC. This gives the protein CASSRGGDRGKSSYEQYF.

The chain is built from TRBV4-1 and TRBJ2-7; TRBD2 might be the D (6 bases). CDR3 length: 15 residues. Germline-derived CDR1 and CDR2 are MGHRA and YSYEKL. Trimming stripped 1 base from V and 0 bases from J, with 10 bases between. The CDR3 nucleotides read TGCGCCAGCAGCCAAGGAAACGGGGGCTCCTACGAGCAGTACTTC. The encoded protein is CASSQGNGGSYEQYF.

The rearrangement links TRBV2 to TRBJ2-1; 7 bases are shared with TRBD1. CDR3 size: 15 residues. CDR1 and CDR2 from the germline V gene are SNHLY and FYNNEI. The junction had 10 bases not matched to a gene; V was cut back by 6 bases and J by 5 bases. The CDR3 nucleotides read TGTGCCAGCAGCGAGACAGGGAATGGAAACAATGAGCAGTTCTTC. Protein sequence: CASSETGNGNNEQFF.

The V and J genes are TRBV4-2 and TRBJ2-5; tentatively, D is TRBD2 (6 bases). V lost 2 bases to trimming and J lost 2 bases, with 9 bases between them. Germline V gene data show CDR1 as LGHNA and CDR2 as YNFKEQ. The CDR3 has 14 amino acids. CDR3 sequence reads: CASSQTSLQETQYF. The CDR3 region has the DNA TGTGCCAGCAGCCAAACTAGCCTGCAAGAGACCCAGTACTTC.

The genes are TRBV20-1 and TRBJ2-3; TRBD2 matches 10 bases. Unmatched junction bases numbered 9, after V lost 3 bases and J lost 0 bases. Germline CDR1 and CDR2: DFQATT and SNEGSKA (reference sequence). This CDR3 region has 17 residues. CDR3 nucleotide sequence: TGCAGTGCTAGTCCACCTAGCGGGGGCCATAGCACAGATACGCAGTATTTT. Translating it yields CSASPPSGGHSTDTQYF.

This sequence joins TRBV27 and TRBJ2-7; tentative D call: TRBD1 (5 bases). The V end lost 0 bases, the J end lost 6 bases, and 15 bases lay between the germline ends. The germline V gene encodes CDR1 MNHEY and CDR2 SMNVEV (reference sequence). This CDR3 is 15 amino acids long. The CDR3 DNA is TGTGCCAGCAGTTTATCTCTAGGGGTGTCGAGCGAGCAGTACTTC. Translating gives CASSLSLGVSSEQYF.

The rearrangement uses TRBV10-3 and TRBJ2-7; D remains unclear. V was shortened by 4 bases and J by 7 bases, with 11 bases between the two germline ends. Per germline, CDR1 ENHRY and CDR2 SYGVKD. This CDR3 comprises 12 residues. Written as DNA, the CDR3 is TGTGCCATCAGTGTAATGGAAGGGGAGCAGTACTTC. Amino acid sequence: CAISVMEGEQYF.

The sample holds a few counts of this clonotype. The V gene is TRBV7-2, the J gene TRBJ2-3, with no clear D. Germline CDR1 is SGHTA and CDR2 is FQGNSA. This CDR3 is built from 13 residues. The germline V and J ends were trimmed by 5 bases and 6 bases, with 12 bases remaining between them. CDR3 DNA: TGTGCCAGCAGCCAGTTGGCCATGGATACGCAGTATTTT. Protein product: CASSQLAMDTQYF.

The chain carries TRBV25-1 and TRBJ2-3; D not resolved. This CDR3 contains 14 residues. The germline V gene encodes CDR1 MGHDK and CDR2 SYGVNS. Trimming removed 7 bases at V and 0 bases at J, with 11 bases between. Here the CDR3 reads CASTPELSTDTQYF. CDR3 coding DNA: TGTGCCAGCACCCCAGAGCTTAGCACAGATACGCAGTATTTT.

This clonotype showed up just a few times. This sequence joins TRBV6-6 and TRBJ2-1, with a tentative D call TRBD2 (5 bases). Trimming shortened V by 5 bases and J by 9 bases, and 11 bases separated the two germline ends. This CDR3 has 12 residues. From germline, CDR1 is MNHNY and CDR2 SVGAGI (reference sequence). The CDR3 region is CASSASSVEQFF. The CDR3 DNA follows: TGTGCCAGCAGTGCTAGCTCAGTTGAGCAGTTCTTC.

V and J are TRBV28 and TRBJ2-5; weak D call: TRBD1 (6 bases). The J call is in doubt because the DNA end fits TRBJ2-7 better. Germline V gene lookup returns CDR1 MDHEN and CDR2 SYDVKM. The CDR3 has 13 amino acids. CDR3 coding DNA: TGTGCCAGCAGTTTCTCAGGGGTTAGCGAGCAGTACTTC. It encodes CASSFSGVSEQYF.

This clonotype has only a few counts. The CDR3 here is CASRIDRGDSPLHF. The DNA of the CDR3 is TGTGCCAGCAGAATTGACAGGGGTGATTCACCCCTCCACTTT. J is TRBJ1-6 and V is TRBV27, with 8 bases identical to TRBD1. The CDR3 has 14 residues. V trimming: 6 bases; J trimming: 8 bases; junction bases outside the gene matches: 6. Germline CDR1 reads MNHEY; CDR2 reads SMNVEV (reference sequence).

About this clonotype itself: A much larger clone sits a single nucleotide away, making a read error possible. V is TRBV15 and J is TRBJ2-7; D unresolved. The CDR3 totals 12 residues. Germline CDR1 is LNHNV and CDR2 is YYDKDF (reference sequence). V was clipped by 6 bases and J by 0 bases, with 6 bases between them. CDR3 coding DNA: TGTGCCACCAGTGATCCCTCCTACGAGCAGTACTTC. It is translated as CATSDPSYEQYF.

Here the CDR3 reads CSASFGIPYNEQFF. The DNA of the CDR3 is TGCAGTGCTAGTTTCGGAATCCCCTACAATGAGCAGTTCTTC. J is TRBJ2-1 and V is TRBV20-1; D is undetermined. Germline CDR1 reads DFQATT; CDR2 reads SNEGSKA (reference sequence). The CDR3 sequence is 14 residues long. V lost 3 bases and J 2 bases, leaving 11 bases between the germline ends.